Sequencing of this TCR beta chain was carried out in a study of beta chain features in type 1 diabetes. Study in general: Patients did not differ from healthy donors in age, gender or cell yield. Study-level points and caveats: Moderate yet significant TCRB CDR3 shortening was seen in Type 1 diabetes patients in all four CD4+ subsets. Researchers caution that PCR might favor shorter templates, equally among patients and controls.

Germline V lookup: CDR1 SGHTA, CDR2 FQGNSA. The CDR3 is made up of 15 amino acids. Trimming cost V 5 bases and J 3 bases, with 17 bases left between them. In regard to this clone: What it recognizes is unknown.

As every portion of the isolated RNA was reverse transcribed, the sequencing read expressed TCRB transcripts. Libraries were prepared by immunoSEQ multiplex PCR; TCRdb keeps only in-frame clonotypes and omits some of them. The sample includes a few hundred thousand clones, roughly a tenth seen only once; the top ten take about 0.6%. The sequenced material came from central memory CD4+ T cells from blood. The receptor was isolated from a man aged 30-40 years with type 1 diabetes. V usage is TRBV7-2 and J usage is TRBJ2-7; D perhaps matches TRBD2 (6 bases). CDR3 DNA sequence: TGTGCCAGCAGCCCCCAATACGGGAGAGTCTACGAGCAGTACTTC. It is translated as CASSPQYGRVYEQYF. Complete variable domain (other parts from reference TRBV7-2 and TRBJ2-7): GAGVSQSPSNKVTEKGKDVELRCDPISGHTALYWYRQSLGQGLEFLIYFQGNSAPDKSGLPSDRFSAERTGGSVSTLTIQRTQQEDSAVYLCASSPQYGRVYEQYFGPGTRLTVT.